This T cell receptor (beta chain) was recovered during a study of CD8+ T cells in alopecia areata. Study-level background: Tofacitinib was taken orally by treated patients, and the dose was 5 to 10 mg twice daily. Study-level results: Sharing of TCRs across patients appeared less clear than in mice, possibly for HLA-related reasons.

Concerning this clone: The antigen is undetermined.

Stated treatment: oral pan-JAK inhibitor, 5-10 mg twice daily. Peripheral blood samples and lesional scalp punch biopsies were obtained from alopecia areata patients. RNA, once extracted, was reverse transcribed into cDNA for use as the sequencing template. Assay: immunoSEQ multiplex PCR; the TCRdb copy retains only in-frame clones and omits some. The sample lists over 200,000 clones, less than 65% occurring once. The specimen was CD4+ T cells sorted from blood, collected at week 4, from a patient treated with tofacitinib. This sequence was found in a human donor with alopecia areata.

The CDR3 nucleotides read TGTGCCTGGAGTGTATTCCCACCCTCAGGGGACTCACCCCTCCACTTT. Protein product: CAWSVFPPSGDSPLHF. This sequence joins TRBV30 and TRBJ1-6, with D possibly being TRBD1 (6 bases). V was pared by 0 bases and J by 10 bases, with 19 bases between. The CDR3 spans 16 residues. Germline lookup yields CDR1 GTSNPN and CDR2 SVGIG (reference sequence). The variable domain in full, completed from reference TRBV30 and TRBJ1-6, reads SQTIHQWPATLVQPVGSPLSLECTVEGTSNPNLYWYRQAAGRGLQLLFYSVGIGQISSEVPQNLSASRPQDRQFILSSKKLLLSDSGFYLCAWSVFPPSGDSPLHFGNGTRLTVT.